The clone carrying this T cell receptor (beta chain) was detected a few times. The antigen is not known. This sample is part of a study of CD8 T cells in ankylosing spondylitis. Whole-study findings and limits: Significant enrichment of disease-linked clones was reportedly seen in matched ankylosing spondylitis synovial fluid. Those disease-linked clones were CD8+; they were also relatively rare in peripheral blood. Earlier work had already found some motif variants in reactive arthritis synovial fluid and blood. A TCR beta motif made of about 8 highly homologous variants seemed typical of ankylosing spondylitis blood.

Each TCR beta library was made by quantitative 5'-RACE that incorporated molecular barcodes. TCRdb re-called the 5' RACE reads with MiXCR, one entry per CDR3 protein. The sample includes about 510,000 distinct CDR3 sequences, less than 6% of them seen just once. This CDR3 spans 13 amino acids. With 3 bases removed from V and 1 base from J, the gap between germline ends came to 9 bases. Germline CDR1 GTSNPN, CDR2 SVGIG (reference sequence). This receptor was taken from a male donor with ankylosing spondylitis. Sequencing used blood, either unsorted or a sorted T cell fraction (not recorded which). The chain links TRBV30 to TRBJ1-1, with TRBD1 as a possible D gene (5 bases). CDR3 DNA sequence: TGTGCCTGGAGCCTGGGGGGGAACACTGAAGCTTTCTTT. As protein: CAWSLGGNTEAFF.